These 14 T cell receptor beta chains share one sample of origin, sequenced in a study of T cell repertoires in cytomegalovirus infection. In TCRdb, the reads were re-called with MiXCR into one record per CDR3 protein. Among 150,000 to 200,000 distinct CDR3 sequences listed, roughly 27% were seen once. The specimen was PBMCs. The source of these receptors is a human donor in good health (CMV status not recorded). Some clones in this sample may be carry-over from other donors' samples.

In DNA, the CDR3 is TGTGCCAGCAGTGAACCGGGGGAAAACACTGAAGCTTTCTTT. It encodes CASSEPGENTEAFF. The chain is built from TRBV25-1 and TRBJ1-1; possible D gene TRBD1, 5 bases. The germline gives CDR1 MGHDK, CDR2 SYGVNS. The V gene lost 2 bases and the J gene lost 2 bases, with 9 bases spanning the gap. The CDR3 has 14 amino acids.

The chain links TRBV11-3 to TRBJ1-5; TRBD1 matches at 7 bases. CDR1 and CDR2 from the germline V gene are SGHNT and YENEEA. The junction had 8 bases not matched to a gene; V was cut back by 3 bases and J by 6 bases. This CDR3 contains 15 residues. The CDR3, as DNA: TGTGCCAGCAGCTTTCTAGGAGGGGGCAGTCAGCCCCAGCATTTT. It yields the protein CASSFLGGGSQPQHF.

The V and J genes are TRBV18 and TRBJ2-7; D call uncertain. The V end was cut by 2 bases, the J end by 0 bases, with 8 bases between. Germline V CDR1 and CDR2: KGHSH, LQKENI. CDR3 length equals 14 residues. CDR3 protein: CASSPTASSYEQYF. DNA for the CDR3: TGTGCCAGCTCACCAACTGCTAGCTCCTACGAGCAGTACTTC.

This clonotype has more than one count but fewer than ten. The V call is TRBV6-6, the J call TRBJ2-5; possible D gene TRBD2, 5 bases. V gave up 6 bases and J gave up 4 bases, with 6 bases separating them. CDR1 and CDR2 from the germline V gene are MNHNY and SVGAGI (reference sequence). The CDR3 covers 11 residues. CDR3 nucleotides: TGTGCCAGCAGAACTAGAGAGACCCAGTACTTC. This sequence encodes CASRTRETQYF.

This clonotype was seen repeatedly, ten times or more. This chain connects TRBV7-8 to TRBJ1-1; a weak D match, TRBD1 (5 bases). CDR1 and CDR2 from the germline V gene are SGHVS and FQNEAQ. Trimming took 0 bases from V and 5 from J, leaving 22 bases between them. The CDR3 spans 18 residues. The CDR3 sequence is CASSLASSLPSRGTEAFF. The DNA of the CDR3 is TGTGCCAGCAGCTTAGCGTCGAGTCTCCCCTCAAGGGGAACTGAAGCTTTCTTT.

The CDR3 bases are TGTGCCAGCAGCTACCGAAACGGGGAAGGCTATGGCTACACCTTC. It yields the protein CASSYRNGEGYGYTF. This chain links TRBV7-2 with TRBJ1-2; unclear D gene. Germline CDR1 SGHTA, CDR2 FQGNSA. The germline V and J ends were trimmed by 4 bases and 4 bases, with 16 bases remaining between them. The CDR3 runs to 15 residues.

CDR3 region: CASSPPGPGMNEQFF. Here the CDR3 DNA reads TGTGCCAGCTCACCCCCGGGACCGGGAATGAATGAGCAGTTCTTC. The chain links TRBV18 to TRBJ2-1; D tentatively reads TRBD1 or TRBD2 (5 bases each). The germline V and J ends were trimmed by 3 bases and 7 bases, with 16 bases remaining between them. The CDR3 has 15 residues. CDR1 and CDR2 from the germline V gene are KGHSH and LQKENI.

A few counts support this clonotype. This sequence joins TRBV19 and TRBJ1-5, with a weak D call TRBD1 (6 bases). V lost 7 bases and J 11 bases, leaving 24 bases between the germline ends. Germline values: CDR1 LNHDA, CDR2 SQIVND (reference sequence). The length of the CDR3 is 15 residues. CDR3 residues: CASNTRDTGPKAQHF. The CDR3 DNA reads as TGTGCCAGTAATACCCGGGACACCGGCCCAAAGGCCCAGCATTTT. Together with reference TRBV19 and TRBJ1-5, the CDR3 gives the full variable domain: DGGITQSPKYLFRKEGQNVTLSCEQNLNHDAMYWYRQDPGQGLRLIYYSQIVNDFQKGDIAEGYSVSREKKESFPLTVTSAQKNPTAFYLCASNTRDTGPKAQHFGDGTRLSIL.

This chain connects TRBV12-3 or TRBV12-4 to TRBJ2-5; perhaps TRBD2 as D (6 bases). The CDR3 sequence is 14 residues long. The V and J ends lost 7 bases and 0 bases respectively, with 12 bases between them. Here the CDR3 reads CASTPREYQETQYF. The CDR3, as DNA: TGTGCCAGCACCCCCCGGGAGTACCAAGAGACCCAGTACTTC.

The chain recombines TRBV7-9 with TRBJ1-1; D unresolved. This CDR3 is built from 14 residues. V was cut by 1 base and J by 7 bases, with 13 bases left in between. The V gene's germline CDR1 is SEHNR and CDR2 FQNEAQ (reference sequence). This CDR3 is CASSLGNEVGEAFF. In DNA, the CDR3 is TGTGCCAGCAGCTTAGGTAACGAGGTTGGTGAAGCTTTCTTT.

The table lists this clonotype with a few counts. The CDR3 DNA is TGTGCCAGCAGCCGGGACGGGTGGGGGGGCCTAGTAGATACGCAGTATTTT. As protein: CASSRDGWGGLVDTQYF. The V call is TRBV7-2, the J call TRBJ2-3; D might be TRBD2 (7 bases). Germline V gene lookup returns CDR1 SGHTA and CDR2 FQGNSA. The CDR3 is 17 residues long. Trimming pared 5 bases from V and 5 bases from J, leaving 23 bases between.

As for this clonotype: Relative to the germline gene, one junction end is altered; a read error may explain this. The V and J genes are TRBV11-2 and TRBJ2-7, with a possible D match to TRBD1 (6 bases). Germline assignment: CDR1 SGHAT and CDR2 FQNNGV. This CDR3 comprises 15 residues. CDR3 sequence (DNA): TGTGCCAGCAGCTTATTCAGAGGTTCAGGGGCGGTTGTCAACTTC. Protein product: CASSLFRGSGAVVNF.

This rearrangement joins TRBV27 to TRBJ2-1, with a possible D match to TRBD2 (6 bases). The V gene lost 8 bases and the J gene lost 5 bases, with 16 bases spanning the gap. Germline assignment: CDR1 MNHEY and CDR2 SMNVEV (reference sequence). The CDR3 length is 14 residues. The CDR3 DNA reads TGTGCCAGCTGGGGGGAGGCAGCGGACAATGAGCAGTTCTTC. It codes for CASWGEAADNEQFF.

This clonotype has a single count. The rearrangement joins TRBV5-6 to TRBJ1-5; tentatively, D is TRBD1 (6 bases). The CDR3 length is 16 residues. Germline V lookup: CDR1 SGHDT, CDR2 YYEEEE. V was pared by 3 bases and J by 4 bases, with 17 bases between. CDR3 region: CASSYGTSIRNQPQHF. CDR3 coding DNA: TGTGCCAGCAGCTACGGGACATCTATCAGGAATCAGCCCCAGCATTTT.